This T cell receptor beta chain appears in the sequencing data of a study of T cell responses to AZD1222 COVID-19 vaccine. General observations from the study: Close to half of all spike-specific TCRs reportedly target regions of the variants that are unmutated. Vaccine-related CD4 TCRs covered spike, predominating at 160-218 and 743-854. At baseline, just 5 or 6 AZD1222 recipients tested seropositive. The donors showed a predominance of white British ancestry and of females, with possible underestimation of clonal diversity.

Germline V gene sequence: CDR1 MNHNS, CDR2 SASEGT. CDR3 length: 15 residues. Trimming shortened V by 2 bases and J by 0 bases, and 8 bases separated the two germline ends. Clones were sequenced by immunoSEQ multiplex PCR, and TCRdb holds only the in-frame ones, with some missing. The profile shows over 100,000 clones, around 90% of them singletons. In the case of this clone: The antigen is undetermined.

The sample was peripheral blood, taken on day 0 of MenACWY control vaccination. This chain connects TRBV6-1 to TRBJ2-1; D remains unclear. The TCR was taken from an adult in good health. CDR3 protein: CASSEIGVSYNEQFF. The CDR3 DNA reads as TGTGCCAGCAGTGAAATAGGAGTCTCCTACAATGAGCAGTTCTTC.